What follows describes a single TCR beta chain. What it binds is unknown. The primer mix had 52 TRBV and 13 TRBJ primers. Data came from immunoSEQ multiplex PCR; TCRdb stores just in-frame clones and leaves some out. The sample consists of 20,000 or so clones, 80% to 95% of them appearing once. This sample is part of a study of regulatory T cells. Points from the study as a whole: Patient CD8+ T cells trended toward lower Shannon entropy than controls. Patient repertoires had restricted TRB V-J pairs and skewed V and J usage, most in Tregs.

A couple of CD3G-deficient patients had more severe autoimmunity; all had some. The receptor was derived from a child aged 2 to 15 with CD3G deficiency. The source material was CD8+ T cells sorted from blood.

DNA for the CDR3: TGTGCCAGCAGCTGGGGGTACAATGAGCAGTTCTTC. Translation gives CASSWGYNEQFF. This chain joins TRBV7-9 and TRBJ2-1, with D tentatively TRBD1 or TRBD2 (5 bases each). The CDR3 totals 12 residues. Looked up from germline, CDR1 is SEHNR and CDR2 is FQNEAQ (reference sequence). The V and J ends lost 4 bases and 4 bases respectively, with 5 bases between them. The full variable domain, in which reference TRBV7-9 and TRBJ2-1 provide the parts outside the CDR3, is DTGVSQNPRHKITKRGQNVTFRCDPISEHNRLYWYRQTLGQGPEFLTYFQNEAQLEKSRLLSDRFSAERPKGSFSTLEIQRTEQGDSAMYLCASSWGYNEQFFGPGTRLTVL.